A single sample is the source of the 16 T cell receptor beta chains below, sequenced in a study of blood T cell repertoires in COVID-19. Profiled with immunoSEQ multiplex PCR; TCRdb holds only in-frame clones, not every one. Of hundreds of thousands of clones in the sample, approximately 90% were seen once. Source material: peripheral blood. Receptors were obtained from a woman aged 35 to 49 who had recovered from COVID-19.

The chain recombines TRBV6-1 with TRBJ1-2, with a weak D call TRBD1 (5 bases). Germline V gives CDR1 MNHNS, CDR2 SASEGT. V lost 3 bases, J lost 4 bases, and 6 bases lay in between. CDR3 length: 12 residues. The CDR3 DNA reads TGTGCCAGCAGTGACAGGGCCTATGGCTACACCTTC. Residues: CASSDRAYGYTF.

The chain uses TRBV19 and TRBJ1-5, with D possibly TRBD1 on 5 matching bases. From germline, CDR1 is LNHDA and CDR2 SQIVND (reference sequence). The germline V and J ends were trimmed by 10 bases and 0 bases, with 19 bases remaining between them. The CDR3 totals 16 residues. The CDR3 spells CATTTGGGYSNQPQHF. CDR3 coding DNA: TGTGCCACTACGACGGGGGGGGGATATAGCAATCAGCCCCAGCATTTT. Full variable domain (remainder filled in from reference TRBV19 and TRBJ1-5): DGGITQSPKYLFRKEGQNVTLSCEQNLNHDAMYWYRQDPGQGLRLIYYSQIVNDFQKGDIAEGYSVSREKKESFPLTVTSAQKNPTAFYLCATTTGGGYSNQPQHFGDGTRLSIL.

The chain uses TRBV4-2 and TRBJ1-1; D is possibly TRBD1 (6 bases). V was clipped by 4 bases and J by 4 bases, with 19 bases between them. The germline V gene has CDR1 LGHNA and CDR2 YNFKEQ. This CDR3 has 16 amino acids. The CDR3 loop reads CASSPLNRATGTEAFF. For the CDR3, the DNA is TGTGCCAGCAGCCCCCTTAACAGGGCAACGGGCACTGAAGCTTTCTTT.

V and J are TRBV4-3 and TRBJ2-1; a weak D match, TRBD2 (5 bases). Germline CDR1 and CDR2: LGHNA and YSLEER. CDR3 size: 15 residues. V lost 1 base and J lost 3, with 10 bases in between. In DNA, the CDR3 is TGCGCCAGCAGCCAAGGAGGGAGCGACTACAATGAGCAGTTCTTC. Translation: CASSQGGSDYNEQFF.

The gene calls are TRBV19 and TRBJ2-7; 8 bases are shared with TRBD1. J was trimmed by 6 bases and V by 0 bases; bases with no gene match: 10. The CDR3 has 16 amino acids. Per germline, CDR1 LNHDA and CDR2 SQIVND (reference sequence). The CDR3 is CASSIDGTGPPGEQYF. DNA for the CDR3: TGTGCCAGTAGTATAGACGGGACAGGCCCTCCGGGCGAGCAGTACTTC.

This clone has more than one count but fewer than ten. The J gene is TRBJ2-1, the V gene TRBV28; D is uncertain. Germline assignment: CDR1 MDHEN and CDR2 SYDVKM. This CDR3 has 12 amino acids. V was cut by 1 base and J by 10 bases, with 8 bases left in between. CDR3 bases: TGTGCCAGCAGTTTATTGCCCGGGGAGCAGTTCTTC. Its translation: CASSLLPGEQFF. Using reference TRBV28 and TRBJ2-1 for the parts outside the CDR3, the full variable domain is DVKVTQSSRYLVKRTGEKVFLECVQDMDHENMFWYRQDPGLGLRLIYFSYDVKMKEKGDIPEGYSVSREKKERFSLILESASTNQTSMYLCASSLLPGEQFFGPGTRLTVL.

The rearrangement uses TRBV19 and TRBJ2-7; 7 positions match TRBD2. CDR3 length equals 15 residues. J gave up 0 bases and V 3 bases, and 5 bases lay outside the gene matches. Germline V gene lookup returns CDR1 LNHDA and CDR2 SQIVND (reference sequence). This chain's CDR3 is CASSIMSGTSYEQYF. The CDR3 region has the DNA TGTGCCAGTAGTATTATGAGCGGGACCTCCTACGAGCAGTACTTC.

This clone has just one count. CDR3: CATSSGGLGEQFF. DNA for the CDR3: TGTGCCACCAGTTCCGGGGGGCTGGGTGAGCAGTTCTTC. V is TRBV24-1 and J is TRBJ2-1; D may be TRBD2 (7 bases). CDR1 is KGHDR, CDR2 SFDVKD, per germline. The CDR3 extends over 13 amino acids. Trimming pared 6 bases from V and 9 bases from J, leaving 14 bases between.

This rearrangement joins TRBV6-6 to TRBJ1-5, with 10 bases lining up with TRBD1. The length of the CDR3 is 14 residues. V gave up 7 bases and J gave up 6 bases; unmatched junction bases: 6. Germline values: CDR1 MNHNY, CDR2 SVGAGI (reference sequence). CDR3: CASIPGQGFQPQHF. The CDR3 DNA reads as TGTGCCAGCATTCCGGGACAGGGGTTTCAGCCCCAGCATTTT.

V is TRBV19 and J is TRBJ1-2; unclear D gene. CDR1 and CDR2 (germline): LNHDA, SQIVND (reference sequence). With 3 bases removed from V and 5 bases from J, the gap between germline ends came to 16 bases. The CDR3 contains 15 residues. Written as DNA, the CDR3 is TGTGCCAGTAGTATCGGGATCAATAATTGGTATGGCTACACCTTC. This encodes CASSIGINNWYGYTF.

The chain carries TRBV18 and TRBJ1-1, with 8 bases aligning to TRBD1. CDR3 length equals 16 residues. Germline V gene data show CDR1 as KGHSH and CDR2 as LQKENI. V trimming: 5 bases; J trimming: 4 bases; junction bases outside the gene matches: 12. The CDR3 here is CASSTRQGREGTEAFF. The CDR3 nucleotides are TGTGCCAGCTCAACGAGACAGGGGAGGGAGGGCACTGAAGCTTTCTTT.

The CDR3 spells CASSQLGRDTDTQYF. The DNA of the CDR3 is TGTGCCAGCAGCCAGCTGGGCCGGGATACAGATACGCAGTATTTT. This chain joins TRBV4-2 and TRBJ2-3, with a possible D match to TRBD2 (5 bases). This CDR3 has 15 amino acids. The germline gives CDR1 LGHNA, CDR2 YNFKEQ. V shed 3 bases and J shed 3 bases, with 13 bases lying between them.

The chain combines TRBV13 with TRBJ1-1; no clear D gene. Trimming stripped 5 bases from V and 4 bases from J, with 11 bases between. Per the germline V gene, CDR1 is PRHDT and CDR2 is FYEKMQ (reference sequence). The CDR3 extends over 13 amino acids. The CDR3 DNA is TGTGCCAGCAGCAACGGAGGTAGCACTGAAGCTTTCTTT. Residues: CASSNGGSTEAFF.

The chain links TRBV19 to TRBJ1-4; D is undetermined. The ends were cut back, 5 bases at V and 4 bases at J, with 23 bases in the middle. CDR1 is LNHDA, CDR2 SQIVND, per germline (reference sequence). CDR3 length: 18 residues. DNA for the CDR3: TGTGCCAGTAGTGGCGCAGGATCAACTCTAGCAAGTAATGAAAAACTGTTTTTT. Its protein product is CASSGAGSTLASNEKLFF.

This sequence joins TRBV24-1 and TRBJ2-5; TRBD2 matches 14 bases. CDR3 length: 17 amino acids. With 3 bases clipped from V and 4 bases from J, the junction kept 6 bases outside the gene matches. The V gene's germline CDR1 is KGHDR and CDR2 SFDVKD. The CDR3 protein is CATSDALGTSGGETQYF. The CDR3, as DNA: TGTGCCACCAGTGATGCACTGGGGACTAGCGGGGGAGAGACCCAGTACTTC.

This CDR3 is CSASDGGSGYEQYF. DNA of the CDR3: TGCAGTGCTAGTGACGGCGGGAGCGGATACGAGCAGTACTTC. The V call is TRBV20-1, the J call TRBJ2-7, with 7 bases that match TRBD2. Germline V gene sequence: CDR1 DFQATT, CDR2 SNEGSKA (reference sequence). The ends lost 3 bases at V and 4 bases at J; junction bases unmatched: 9. The CDR3 spans 14 residues.